This T cell receptor beta chain is drawn from a study of cytomegalovirus exposure and HLA in healthy donors. Study at large: The 120 validation repertoires matched the roughly 630 first-cohort repertoires in platform, a later analysis reported. General study points: Diagnosis of cytomegalovirus status made by the classifier reportedly showed high specificity and sensitivity. Investigators reported over 150 TCR beta chains as tied to cytomegalovirus.

V was pared by 5 bases and J by 3 bases, with 17 bases between. CDR3 size: 15 residues. Germline V gives CDR1 SGHAT, CDR2 FQDESV (reference sequence). Turning to this clone: Its antigen is not identified.

Assay used: immunoSEQ multiplex PCR; TCRdb lists only in-frame clones, some missing. This sample has 97,000 or so clones, with roughly 87% found just once. The specimen sequenced was PBMCs. The V and J genes are TRBV11-1 and TRBJ2-7; D perhaps matches TRBD1 (8 bases). The receptor comes from a man aged 18 to 29 in good health and CMV-seropositive. Here the CDR3 reads CASSLHRGGNYEQYF. The CDR3 nucleotides read TGTGCCAGCAGCCTCCACAGGGGGGGCAACTACGAGCAGTACTTC.